The 22 T cell receptor beta chains reported below all come from one sample, sequenced in a study of T-cell reconstitution after alpha-beta-depleted transplantation in children. The library targeted TCRbeta and was prepared with unique molecular identifiers. TCRdb independently ran MiXCR on the PCR reads; one entry per CDR3 protein. The sample holds hundreds of thousands of distinct CDR3 sequences; around 16% are singletons and the top ten take 25% to 30%. Sample: PBMCs, mostly from graft donor cells, taken 360 days after TCRalphabeta/CD19-depleted stem cell transplant. The receptors stem from a boy under two years old who had a stem cell transplant for Wiskott-Aldrich syndrome, so the T cells may come from the graft donor.

This chain connects TRBV27 to TRBJ2-2; no definite D call. CDR1 and CDR2 from the germline V gene are MNHEY and SMNVEV (reference sequence). The CDR3 loop spans 15 amino acids. V lost 1 base and J 6 bases, leaving 12 bases between the germline ends. CDR3 nucleotides: TGTGCCAGCAGTTTATACCCGAATACCCCCGGGGAGCTGTTTTTT. Amino acids: CASSLYPNTPGELFF.

This clonotype was seen a few times. The chain recombines TRBV6-5 with TRBJ2-3; the match to TRBD2 covers 10 bases. The CDR3 covers 18 residues. V was clipped by 2 bases and J by 2 bases; unmatched bases: 10. The germline gives CDR1 MNHEY, CDR2 SVGAGI. Here the CDR3 reads CASSYTRTSGRPTDTQYF. CDR3 nucleotide sequence: TGTGCCAGCAGTTACACGCGGACTAGCGGTCGGCCCACAGATACGCAGTATTTT.

Details on this clonotype: A read error is possible here, since a much larger clone lies one base away. The chain carries TRBV18 and TRBJ1-3, with unresolved D. The CDR3 is 13 residues long. V was shortened by 4 bases and J by 0 bases, with 4 bases between the two germline ends. Germline CDR1 reads KGHSH; CDR2 reads LQKENI. CDR3 amino acids: CASSQGSGNTIYF. The CDR3 nucleotides are TGTGCCAGCTCACAGGGCTCTGGAAACACCATATATTTT.

This clonotype has a handful of counts. The rearrangement joins TRBV4-1 to TRBJ2-5; D possibly corresponds to TRBD2 (6 bases). Germline V CDR1 and CDR2: MGHRA, YSYEKL. This CDR3 spans 16 amino acids. V shed 4 bases and J shed 2 bases, with 17 bases lying between them. CDR3 coding DNA: TGCGCCAGCAGCCTATCCGGAGGGTGGGTTCAAGAGACCCAGTACTTC. Encoded protein: CASSLSGGWVQETQYF.

V usage is TRBV2 and J usage is TRBJ2-7; D is unclear. The CDR3 runs 14 residues. CDR1 is SNHLY and CDR2 is FYNNEI in the germline V gene. Trimming pared 3 bases from V and 4 bases from J, leaving 13 bases between. The CDR3 DNA sequence: TGTGCCAGCAGTGAGGGCGGTCTTAAATACGAGCAGTACTTC. This gives the protein CASSEGGLKYEQYF.

This clonotype was found a few times. The chain is built from TRBV18 and TRBJ2-6; the D gene is possibly TRBD1 (6 bases). Germline CDR1 and CDR2: KGHSH and LQKENI. The CDR3 totals 19 residues. V was trimmed by 0 bases and J by 0 bases, leaving 15 bases between them. The CDR3 region has the DNA TGTGCCAGCTCACCACCAATAGGGGGTGCCCTCTCTGGGGCCAACGTCCTGACTTTC. As protein: CASSPPIGGALSGANVLTF. Full variable domain (missing parts from reference TRBV18 and TRBJ2-6): NAGVMQNPRHLVRRRGQEARLRCSPMKGHSHVYWYRQLPEEGLKFMVYLQKENIIDESGMPKERFSAEFPKEGPSILRIQQVVRGDSAAYFCASSPPIGGALSGANVLTFGAGSRLTVL.

The CDR3 is CASSGRGTDSPLHF. The CDR3 bases are TGCGCCAGCAGCGGAAGGGGGACGGATTCACCCCTCCACTTT. The chain recombines TRBV5-1 with TRBJ1-6, with D perhaps TRBD1 (6 bases). CDR1 and CDR2 from the germline V gene are SGHRS and YFSETQ. The CDR3 has 14 residues. The V end lost 4 bases, the J end lost 8 bases, and 13 bases lay between the germline ends.

In this sample, this clonotype turned up a few times. CDR3 sequence reads: CAISAPGLAGGPKSSYNEQFF. CDR3 nucleotides: TGTGCCATCAGTGCCCCGGGACTAGCGGGAGGGCCCAAAAGCTCCTACAATGAGCAGTTCTTC. The chain links TRBV10-3 to TRBJ2-1; TRBD2 matches at 16 bases. Per germline, CDR1 ENHRY and CDR2 SYGVKD. The CDR3 is 21 residues long. V was clipped by 4 bases and J by 0 bases; unmatched bases: 12.

Only a few counts were recorded for this clonotype. The rearrangement uses TRBV25-1 and TRBJ1-6; 10 bases are shared with TRBD1. Germline V gene lookup returns CDR1 MGHDK and CDR2 SYGVNS. The junction had 1 base not matched to a gene; V was cut back by 4 bases and J by 7 bases. The CDR3 is 14 amino acids. In DNA form, the CDR3 reads TGTGCCAGCAGTGCGACAGGGGGCAATTCACCCCTCCACTTT. Translation gives CASSATGGNSPLHF.

The chain is built from TRBV12-3 or TRBV12-4 and TRBJ1-5; D not resolved. With 0 bases removed from V and 11 bases from J, the gap between germline ends came to 5 bases. The CDR3 is 11 residues long. The CDR3 coding sequence is TGTGCCAGCAGTTTAGCGAGCACCCAGCATTTT. This codes for CASSLASTQHF.

The J gene is TRBJ2-5, the V gene TRBV20-1, with 8 positions matching TRBD2. V trimming: 5 bases; J trimming: 3 bases; junction bases outside the gene matches: 8. The CDR3 is made up of 14 amino acids. Germline V CDR1 and CDR2: DFQATT, SNEGSKA (reference sequence). The CDR3 DNA reads as TGCAGTGCTTTGGCCGGGACTAGGGAAGAGACCCAGTACTTC. This encodes CSALAGTREETQYF.

This clonotype was counted only a few times. The chain combines TRBV7-2 with TRBJ1-6; TRBD1 might be the D (5 bases). This CDR3 contains 15 residues. The germline V gene encodes CDR1 SGHTA and CDR2 FQGNSA. Deletions cut 7 bases from V and 10 bases from J, with 20 bases between. The CDR3 is CASTPDGGGGSPLHF. The CDR3, as DNA: TGTGCCAGCACCCCAGACGGGGGGGGAGGATCACCCCTCCACTTT.

This clonotype was recorded a few times. This chain connects TRBV9 to TRBJ2-1; 7 bases map to TRBD1. Unmatched junction bases numbered 14, after V lost 0 bases and J lost 8 bases. The CDR3 has 17 residues. The V gene's germline CDR1 is SGDLS and CDR2 YYNGEE. The DNA for the CDR3 is TGTGCCAGCAGCGTAGTCGAGACAGGGTTAGATTACGATGAGCAGTTCTTC. It yields the protein CASSVVETGLDYDEQFF.

The chain has TRBV12-3 or TRBV12-4 and TRBJ1-5, with D perhaps matching TRBD1 (6 bases). CDR3 length equals 15 residues. Trimming shortened V by 6 bases and J by 2 bases, and 14 bases separated the two germline ends. Here the CDR3 reads CASRETGKGNQPQHF. The CDR3, as DNA: TGTGCCAGCAGGGAAACAGGGAAGGGCAATCAGCCCCAGCATTTT.

In its sample, this clonotype was seen many times. The chain uses TRBV7-9 and TRBJ2-3; TRBD1 agrees at 8 bases. After removal of 11 bases from V and 3 bases from J, the junction contained 4 bases not matched to a gene. The CDR3 covers 12 residues. Germline V gene sequence: CDR1 SEHNR, CDR2 FQNEAQ (reference sequence). The CDR3 sequence: CAGQGATDTQYF. CDR3 DNA sequence: TGTGCCGGGCAGGGGGCTACAGATACGCAGTATTTT.

Only a few counts were recorded for this clonotype. The V call is TRBV24-1, the J call TRBJ2-1; the D gene could be TRBD1 or TRBD2 (5 bases each). Trimming removed 7 bases from V and 9 bases from J, with 12 bases in between. The CDR3 extends over 12 amino acids. The germline gives CDR1 KGHDR, CDR2 SFDVKD. Here the CDR3 reads CATSRVGTEQFF. As DNA, the CDR3 is TGTGCCACCAGCCGGGTGGGGACTGAGCAGTTCTTC.

The chain employs TRBV9 and TRBJ2-3; TRBD2 matches 10 bases. J was trimmed by 6 bases and V by 4 bases; bases with no gene match: 14. Germline assignment: CDR1 SGDLS and CDR2 YYNGEE. The CDR3 length is 17 residues. CDR3: CASSTILAGGVSDTQYF. The CDR3 DNA reads TGTGCCAGCAGCACTATCTTAGCGGGAGGAGTTTCTGATACGCAGTATTTT.

The chain uses TRBV20-1 and TRBJ1-5; D is perhaps TRBD1 (5 bases). The CDR3 consists of 14 residues. Germline assignment: CDR1 DFQATT and CDR2 SNEGSKA (reference sequence). Trimming pared 3 bases from V and 4 bases from J, leaving 13 bases between. This CDR3 is CSARRQGGNQPQHF. The CDR3 DNA reads as TGCAGTGCTAGGAGGCAGGGAGGAAATCAGCCCCAGCATTTT.

The rearrangement links TRBV20-1 to TRBJ2-4; D is ambiguous. The CDR3 is made up of 15 amino acids. V lost 0 bases, J lost 0 bases, and 9 bases lay in between. Looked up from germline, CDR1 is DFQATT and CDR2 is SNEGSKA (reference sequence). The CDR3 DNA reads TGCAGTGCTAGAGATAACGGGCTAGCCAAAAACATTCAGTACTTC. Residues: CSARDNGLAKNIQYF.

This clonotype was seen more than once but under ten times. The CDR3 spells CASSRWSSRGPYEQYF. The CDR3, as DNA: TGTGCCAGCAGCCGTTGGTCCTCAAGAGGACCCTACGAGCAGTACTTC. The chain joins TRBV5-5 to TRBJ2-7; no reliable D call. This CDR3 region has 16 residues. Germline lookup yields CDR1 SGHKS and CDR2 YYEKEE (reference sequence). The germline V and J ends were trimmed by 4 bases and 2 bases, with 19 bases remaining between them.

Only one count was recorded for this clonotype. The chain is built from TRBV6-5 and TRBJ2-1; D is unclear. The germline V gene has CDR1 MNHEY and CDR2 SVGAGI. This CDR3 is 11 amino acids long. Between the trimmed V and J ends, which lost 3 bases and 8 bases, there was a span of 5 bases. The CDR3 spells CASSYAHEQFF. CDR3 DNA: TGTGCCAGCAGTTATGCTCATGAGCAGTTCTTC.

This clonotype has a handful of counts. The rearrangement uses TRBV20-1 and TRBJ2-1; D is ambiguous. This CDR3 is built from 14 residues. The germline V and J ends were trimmed by 2 bases and 0 bases, with 8 bases remaining between them. CDR1 and CDR2 from the germline V gene are DFQATT and SNEGSKA (reference sequence). The CDR3 protein is CSARRSGSYNEQFF. Here the CDR3 DNA reads TGCAGTGCTAGAAGGTCGGGCTCCTACAATGAGCAGTTCTTC.